Reported below is one T cell receptor beta chain. Antigen unknown. Every isolated RNA sample was fully reverse transcribed, so sequencing captured expressed TCRB transcripts. Repertoires were generated with immunoSEQ multiplex PCR, while TCRdb's copy carries only in-frame clones and drops some. The sample carries a few hundred thousand clones, 14% recorded once. V was clipped by 5 bases and J by 5 bases, with 13 bases between them. Germline V gene data show CDR1 as SGHNT and CDR2 as YYREEE (reference sequence). This CDR3 contains 13 residues. These data originate in a study of beta chain features in type 1 diabetes. Findings of the study overall: A moderate, significant TCRB CDR3 shortening appeared in type 1 diabetes across four CD4+ subsets. Researchers could not determine here whether HLA type influences TCRB rearrangement. PCR might pick shorter templates more often, in the same way for patients and controls.

The sequenced material came from naive CD4+ T cells from blood. The V gene is TRBV5-4, the J gene TRBJ1-1; the D gene is possibly TRBD1 (6 bases). The source of this sequence is a young man with type 1 diabetes. CDR3 protein: CASREIGGTEAFF. The CDR3 nucleotides read TGTGCCAGCAGGGAAATAGGGGGAACTGAAGCTTTCTTT.